The rows below give T cell receptor beta chains drawn from one sample of a study of immune evolution from preneoplasia to lung adenocarcinoma. The method was immunoSEQ multiplex PCR; TCRdb's version includes in-frame clones alone and lacks a portion of them. The sample records under 5,000 clones, 80% to 90% being singletons. Source material: FFPE minimally invasive lung adenocarcinoma tissue. The receptors come from a donor at least 70 years old with lung adenocarcinoma. CDR3s include the opening cysteine and the closing phenylalanine or tryptophan. The D gene is left open where the match is weak. The size field is filled for only some rows; it gives once, few, many or a size class.

clone_size: -; v_call: TRBV7-9; j_call: TRBJ2-4; d_call: -; cdr3_aa: CASSSIAKNIQYF; cdr3_nt: TGTGCCAGCAGCTCCATAGCCAAAAACATTCAGTACTTC
clone_size: -; v_call: TRBV6-5; j_call: TRBJ1-2; d_call: TRBD1; cdr3_aa: CASSYGGTGWYGYTF; cdr3_nt: TGTGCCAGCAGTTACGGAGGGACAGGGTGGTATGGCTACACCTTC
clone_size: once; v_call: TRBV2; j_call: TRBJ1-2; d_call: TRBD1; cdr3_aa: CASNQLGQGAGGYTF; cdr3_nt: TGTGCCAGCAATCAACTCGGACAGGGGGCAGGTGGCTACACCTTC
clone_size: -; v_call: TRBV29-1; j_call: TRBJ2-7; d_call: TRBD1; cdr3_aa: CSVEEGQGVYEQYF; cdr3_nt: TGCAGCGTTGAAGAAGGACAGGGGGTCTACGAGCAGTACTTC
clone_size: -; v_call: TRBV25-1; j_call: TRBJ2-7; d_call: -; cdr3_aa: CATLPLVLTYEQYF; cdr3_nt: TGTGCCACTCTACCGTTGGTGCTCACCTACGAGCAGTACTTC
clone_size: -; v_call: TRBV28; j_call: TRBJ2-3; d_call: -; cdr3_aa: CASSFVAGTDTQYF; cdr3_nt: TGTGCCAGCAGTTTCGTTGCGGGTACAGATACGCAGTATTTT
clone_size: -; v_call: TRBV14; j_call: TRBJ2-2; d_call: -; cdr3_aa: CASSQTNTGELFF; cdr3_nt: TGTGCCAGCAGCCAGACTAACACCGGGGAGCTGTTTTTT
clone_size: -; v_call: TRBV6-6; j_call: TRBJ2-7; d_call: TRBD1; cdr3_aa: CASSSGQGYHEQYF; cdr3_nt: TGTGCCAGCAGCTCGGGACAGGGGTACCACGAGCAGTACTTC
clone_size: -; v_call: TRBV11-3; j_call: TRBJ2-1; d_call: TRBD2; cdr3_aa: CASSLDSREGVFF; cdr3_nt: TGTGCCAGCAGCTTAGATTCGAGGGAGGGCGTTTTCTTC
clone_size: -; v_call: TRBV11-3; j_call: TRBJ1-1; d_call: TRBD1; cdr3_aa: CASSLGQGNTEAFF; cdr3_nt: TGTGCCAGCAGCTTAGGACAGGGGAACACTGAAGCTTTCTTT
clone_size: -; v_call: TRBV6-5; j_call: TRBJ2-1; d_call: TRBD2; cdr3_aa: CASKGTSGASFF; cdr3_nt: TGTGCCAGCAAGGGGACTAGCGGGGCCTCTTTCTTC
clone_size: -; v_call: TRBV6-5; j_call: TRBJ1-4; d_call: TRBD1; cdr3_aa: CASSTQTGSNEKLFF; cdr3_nt: TGTGCCAGCAGTACTCAGACAGGGTCTAATGAAAAACTGTTTTTT
clone_size: once; v_call: TRBV19; j_call: TRBJ1-5; d_call: -; cdr3_aa: CASTVDGGNQPQHF; cdr3_nt: TGTGCCAGTACAGTAGACGGTGGCAATCAGCCCCAGCATTTT
clone_size: -; v_call: TRBV9; j_call: TRBJ2-1; d_call: -; cdr3_aa: CASSITSSFNNEQFF; cdr3_nt: TGTGCCAGCAGCATCACTAGCAGTTTTAACAATGAGCAGTTCTTC
clone_size: -; v_call: TRBV9; j_call: TRBJ1-4; d_call: -; cdr3_aa: CASSQGRGVANEKLFF; cdr3_nt: TGTGCCAGCAGCCAAGGTCGGGGGGTAGCTAATGAAAAACTGTTTTTT
clone_size: -; v_call: TRBV5-1; j_call: TRBJ1-1; d_call: TRBD1; cdr3_aa: CASSLGQGLTEAFF; cdr3_nt: TGCGCCAGCAGCTTGGGACAGGGATTAACTGAAGCTTTCTTT
clone_size: -; v_call: TRBV2; j_call: TRBJ2-7; d_call: -; cdr3_aa: CASSDEVMSSYEQYF; cdr3_nt: TGTGCCAGCAGTGACGAGGTGATGAGCTCCTACGAGCAGTACTTC
clone_size: -; v_call: TRBV4-3; j_call: TRBJ1-1; d_call: -; cdr3_aa: CASSRQRGTEAFF; cdr3_nt: TGCGCCAGCAGCCGACAGCGGGGGACTGAAGCTTTCTTT
clone_size: -; v_call: TRBV2; j_call: TRBJ2-3; d_call: -; cdr3_aa: CASEWEADTQYF; cdr3_nt: TGTGCCAGCGAGTGGGAAGCAGATACGCAGTATTTT
clone_size: -; v_call: TRBV29-1; j_call: TRBJ2-5; d_call: -; cdr3_aa: CSVAHGTGGETQYF; cdr3_nt: TGCAGCGTTGCTCACGGGACTGGGGGGGAGACCCAGTACTTC
clone_size: once; v_call: TRBV25-1; j_call: TRBJ2-2; d_call: TRBD2; cdr3_aa: CASSVSGIRTGELFF; cdr3_nt: TGTGCCAGCAGCGTTAGCGGGATTAGGACCGGGGAGCTGTTTTTT
clone_size: -; v_call: TRBV5-5; j_call: TRBJ2-7; d_call: -; cdr3_aa: CASSLSYPSYEQYF; cdr3_nt: TGTGCCAGCAGCTTAAGTTACCCCTCCTACGAGCAGTACTTC
clone_size: once; v_call: TRBV6-5; j_call: TRBJ2-1; d_call: -; cdr3_aa: CASSYSIWIDEQFF; cdr3_nt: TGTGCCAGCAGTTACTCGATATGGATAGATGAGCAGTTCTTC
clone_size: -; v_call: TRBV29-1; j_call: TRBJ2-5; d_call: -; cdr3_aa: CSVTPRESQETQYF; cdr3_nt: TGCAGCGTTACGCCCCGGGAATCTCAAGAGACCCAGTACTTC
clone_size: -; v_call: TRBV5-8; j_call: TRBJ2-3; d_call: -; cdr3_aa: CASSLGLQTSTDTQYF; cdr3_nt: TGTGCCAGCAGCTTGGGTTTGCAAACTAGCACAGATACGCAGTATTTT
clone_size: -; v_call: TRBV30; j_call: TRBJ1-1; d_call: -; cdr3_aa: CAWSVQDNTEAFF; cdr3_nt: TGTGCCTGGAGTGTACAGGATAACACTGAAGCTTTCTTT
clone_size: -; v_call: TRBV9; j_call: TRBJ2-1; d_call: TRBD2; cdr3_aa: CASSYTSGSYNEQFF; cdr3_nt: TGTGCCAGCAGCTACACTAGCGGGAGCTACAATGAGCAGTTCTTC
clone_size: -; v_call: TRBV5-8; j_call: TRBJ2-7; d_call: -; cdr3_aa: CASSRWRGEQYF; cdr3_nt: TGTGCCAGCAGCCGCTGGAGGGGCGAGCAGTACTTC
clone_size: once; v_call: TRBV30; j_call: TRBJ1-4; d_call: TRBD1; cdr3_aa: CAWSSRTGNEKLFF; cdr3_nt: TGTGCCTGGAGTTCGCGGACAGGGAACGAAAAACTGTTTTTT
clone_size: -; v_call: TRBV30; j_call: TRBJ2-3; d_call: -; cdr3_aa: CAWSPQGGGSTDTQYF; cdr3_nt: TGTGCCTGGAGCCCCCAGGGGGGAGGTAGCACAGATACGCAGTATTTT
clone_size: -; v_call: TRBV11-2; j_call: TRBJ2-7; d_call: -; cdr3_aa: CASSFGRGTGYEQYF; cdr3_nt: TGTGCCAGCAGCTTTGGAAGGGGAACAGGCTACGAGCAGTACTTC
clone_size: -; v_call: TRBV5-1; j_call: TRBJ2-1; d_call: TRBD2; cdr3_aa: CASSQEAGGDTNEQFF; cdr3_nt: TGCGCCAGCAGCCAAGAAGCGGGAGGGGATACCAATGAGCAGTTCTTC
clone_size: -; v_call: TRBV19; j_call: TRBJ2-1; d_call: TRBD2; cdr3_aa: CASSSGLAAQFF; cdr3_nt: TGTGCCAGTAGTTCGGGACTAGCCGCGCAGTTCTTC
clone_size: -; v_call: TRBV11-3; j_call: TRBJ2-1; d_call: TRBD2; cdr3_aa: CASSWTGTNYNEQFF; cdr3_nt: TGTGCCAGCAGCTGGACCGGGACTAACTACAATGAGCAGTTCTTC
clone_size: -; v_call: TRBV6-4; j_call: TRBJ1-1; d_call: TRBD1; cdr3_aa: CASRAGDSTEAFF; cdr3_nt: TGTGCCAGCAGGGCGGGGGACAGCACTGAAGCTTTCTTT
clone_size: once; v_call: TRBV9; j_call: TRBJ1-1; d_call: TRBD1; cdr3_aa: CASSVGQGANTEAFF; cdr3_nt: TGTGCCAGCAGCGTCGGACAGGGGGCGAACACTGAAGCTTTCTTT
clone_size: -; v_call: TRBV11-2; j_call: TRBJ2-5; d_call: -; cdr3_aa: CASSLGQETQYF; cdr3_nt: TGTGCCAGCAGCTTAGGTCAAGAGACCCAGTACTTC
clone_size: -; v_call: TRBV7-9; j_call: TRBJ2-7; d_call: TRBD2; cdr3_aa: CASSLTSGSFSSYEQYF; cdr3_nt: TGTGCCAGCAGTCTTACTAGCGGGAGTTTTAGTTCCTACGAGCAGTACTTC
clone_size: -; v_call: TRBV12-5; j_call: TRBJ2-5; d_call: -; cdr3_aa: CASGADGKTQYF; cdr3_nt: TGTGCTAGTGGTGCGGACGGCAAGACCCAGTACTTC
clone_size: once; v_call: TRBV4-3; j_call: TRBJ1-4; d_call: -; cdr3_aa: CASSQGWAGRGEKLFF; cdr3_nt: TGCGCCAGCAGCCAAGGGTGGGCCGGGAGGGGTGAAAAACTGTTTTTT
clone_size: few; v_call: TRBV15; j_call: TRBJ1-2; d_call: -; cdr3_aa: CATSRDRDVLYGYTF; cdr3_nt: TGTGCCACCAGCAGAGACCGAGATGTCCTCTATGGCTACACCTTC
clone_size: -; v_call: TRBV6-1; j_call: TRBJ2-5; d_call: -; cdr3_aa: CASSERYLAWTVQETQYF; cdr3_nt: TGTGCCAGCAGTGAACGGTACTTAGCATGGACAGTCCAAGAGACCCAGTACTTC
clone_size: -; v_call: TRBV7-9; j_call: TRBJ2-7; d_call: -; cdr3_aa: CASSLGLVAYEQYF; cdr3_nt: TGTGCCAGCAGCTTAGGACTAGTTGCGTACGAGCAGTACTTC
clone_size: -; v_call: TRBV11-2; j_call: TRBJ2-5; d_call: -; cdr3_aa: CASSLDRETQYF; cdr3_nt: TGTGCCAGCAGCTTAGATCGAGAGACCCAGTACTTC
clone_size: -; v_call: TRBV4-1; j_call: TRBJ2-1; d_call: -; cdr3_aa: CASSQGIGSANEQFF; cdr3_nt: TGCGCCAGCAGCCAAGGAATCGGGTCGGCGAATGAGCAGTTCTTC
clone_size: -; v_call: TRBV30; j_call: TRBJ2-3; d_call: -; cdr3_aa: CAWSGGGLTDTQYF; cdr3_nt: TGTGCCTGGAGTGGAGGAGGCCTCACAGATACGCAGTATTTT
clone_size: -; v_call: TRBV19; j_call: TRBJ2-7; d_call: TRBD1; cdr3_aa: CASSPGQGLAYEQYF; cdr3_nt: TGTGCCAGTAGTCCCGGACAGGGGCTGGCCTACGAGCAGTACTTC
clone_size: -; v_call: TRBV11-2; j_call: TRBJ2-7; d_call: -; cdr3_aa: CASSWRRGGHHSYEQYF; cdr3_nt: TGTGCCAGCAGCTGGCGGCGAGGGGGACACCACTCCTACGAGCAGTACTTC